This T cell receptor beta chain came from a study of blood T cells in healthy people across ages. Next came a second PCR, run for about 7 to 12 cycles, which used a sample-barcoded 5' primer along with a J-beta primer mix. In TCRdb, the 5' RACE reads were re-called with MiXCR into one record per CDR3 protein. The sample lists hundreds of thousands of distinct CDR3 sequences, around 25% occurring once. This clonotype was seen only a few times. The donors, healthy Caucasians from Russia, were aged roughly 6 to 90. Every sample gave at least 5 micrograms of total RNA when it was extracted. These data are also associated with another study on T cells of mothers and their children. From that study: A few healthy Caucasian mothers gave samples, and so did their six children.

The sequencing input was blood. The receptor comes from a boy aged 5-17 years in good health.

The DNA of the CDR3 is TGTGTCGCTGGGGTCAACAGGGACGACCATGGCTACACCTTC. Protein: CVAGVNRDDHGYTF. The chain links TRBV7-8 to TRBJ1-2; possibly TRBD1 for D (6 bases). Germline V gives CDR1 SGHVS, CDR2 FQNEAQ. This CDR3 has 14 amino acids.